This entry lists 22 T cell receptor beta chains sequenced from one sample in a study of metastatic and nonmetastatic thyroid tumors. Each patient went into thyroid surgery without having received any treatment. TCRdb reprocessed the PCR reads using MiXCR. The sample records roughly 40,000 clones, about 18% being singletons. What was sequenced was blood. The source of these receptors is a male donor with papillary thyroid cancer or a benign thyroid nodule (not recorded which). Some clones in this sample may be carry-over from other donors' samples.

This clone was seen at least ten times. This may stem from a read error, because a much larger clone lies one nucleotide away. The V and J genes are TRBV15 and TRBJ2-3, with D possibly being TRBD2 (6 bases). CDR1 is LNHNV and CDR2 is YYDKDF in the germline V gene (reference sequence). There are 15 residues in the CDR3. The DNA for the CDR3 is TGTGCCGCCAGCCGCAGACTAGAGCTCTCAGATACGCAGTATTTT. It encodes CAASRRLELSDTQYF. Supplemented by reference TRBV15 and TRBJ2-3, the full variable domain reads DAMVIQNPRYQVTQFGKPVTLSCSQTLNHNVMYWYQQKSSQAPKLLFHYYDKDFNNEADTPDNFQSRRPNTSFCFLDIRSPGLGDTAMYLCAASRRLELSDTQYFGPGTRLTVL.

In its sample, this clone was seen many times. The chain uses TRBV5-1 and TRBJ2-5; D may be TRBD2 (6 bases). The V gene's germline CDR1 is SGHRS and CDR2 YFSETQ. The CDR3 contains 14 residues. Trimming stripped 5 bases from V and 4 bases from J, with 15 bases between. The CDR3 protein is CASRTGEGTETQYF. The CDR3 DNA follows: TGCGCCAGCAGGACGGGAGAAGGGACAGAGACCCAGTACTTC.

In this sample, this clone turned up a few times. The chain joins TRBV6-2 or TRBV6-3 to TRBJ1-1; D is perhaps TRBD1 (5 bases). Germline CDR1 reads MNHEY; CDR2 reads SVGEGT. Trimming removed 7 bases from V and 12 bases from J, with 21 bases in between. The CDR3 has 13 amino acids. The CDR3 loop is CASTLTPGSMTFF. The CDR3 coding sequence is TGTGCCAGCACCCTGACCCCAGGGAGTATGACTTTCTTT.

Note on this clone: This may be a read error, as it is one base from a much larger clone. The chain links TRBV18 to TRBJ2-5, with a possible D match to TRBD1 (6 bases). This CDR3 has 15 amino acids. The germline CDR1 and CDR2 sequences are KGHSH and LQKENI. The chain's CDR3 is CASPPKRDTQETQYF. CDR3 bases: TGTGCCAGCCCACCAAAAAGGGACACACAAGAGACCCAGTACTTC.

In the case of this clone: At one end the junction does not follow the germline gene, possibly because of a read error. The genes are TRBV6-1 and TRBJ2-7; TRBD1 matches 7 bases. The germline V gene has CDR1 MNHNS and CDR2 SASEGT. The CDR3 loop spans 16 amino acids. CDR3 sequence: CASRTQQGPNLYQQYF. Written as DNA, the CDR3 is TGTGCCAGCCGTACCCAACAGGGGCCCAACCTCTACCAGCAGTACTTC.

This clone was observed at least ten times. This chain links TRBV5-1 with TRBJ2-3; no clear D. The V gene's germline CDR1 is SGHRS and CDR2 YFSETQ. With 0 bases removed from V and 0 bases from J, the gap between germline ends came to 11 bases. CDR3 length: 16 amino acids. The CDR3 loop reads CASSLAVGPSTDTQYF. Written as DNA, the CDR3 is TGCGCCAGCAGCTTGGCCGTTGGACCTAGCACAGATACGCAGTATTTT.

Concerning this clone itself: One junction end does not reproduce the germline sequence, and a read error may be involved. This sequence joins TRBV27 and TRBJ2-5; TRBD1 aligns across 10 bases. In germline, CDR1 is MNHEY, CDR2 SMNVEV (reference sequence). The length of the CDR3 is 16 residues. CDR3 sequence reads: CASSSPSGQGQDTQCF. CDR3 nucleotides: TGTGCCAGCAGTTCCCCTTCGGGACAGGGGCAAGACACCCAGTGCTTC.

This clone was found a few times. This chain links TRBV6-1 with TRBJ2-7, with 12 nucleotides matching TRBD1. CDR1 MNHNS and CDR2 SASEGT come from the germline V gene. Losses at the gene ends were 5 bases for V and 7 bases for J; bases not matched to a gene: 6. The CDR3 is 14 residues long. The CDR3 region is CASSSGTGGEEQYF. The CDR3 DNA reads TGTGCCAGCAGTTCCGGGACAGGGGGCGAGGAGCAGTACTTC.

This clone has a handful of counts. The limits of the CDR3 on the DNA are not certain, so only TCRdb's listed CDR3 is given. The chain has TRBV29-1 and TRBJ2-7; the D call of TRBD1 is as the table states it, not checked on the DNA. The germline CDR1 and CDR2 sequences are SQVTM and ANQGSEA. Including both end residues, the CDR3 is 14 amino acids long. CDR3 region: CSVGGGTNNYEEYF.

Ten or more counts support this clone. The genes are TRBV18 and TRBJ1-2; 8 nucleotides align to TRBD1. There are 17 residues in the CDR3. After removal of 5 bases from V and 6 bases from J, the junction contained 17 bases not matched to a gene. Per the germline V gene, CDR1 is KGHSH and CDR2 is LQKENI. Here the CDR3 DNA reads TGTGCCAGCTCAAGGGCGGGACAGGCGGGGGCTCCTGATGGCTACACCTTC. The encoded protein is CASSRAGQAGAPDGYTF.

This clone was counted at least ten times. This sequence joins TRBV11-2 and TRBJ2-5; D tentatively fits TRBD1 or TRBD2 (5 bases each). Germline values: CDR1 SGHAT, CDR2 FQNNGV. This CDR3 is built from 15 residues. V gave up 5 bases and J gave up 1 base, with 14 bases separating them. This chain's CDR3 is CASSPTVGTQETQYF. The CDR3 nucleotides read TGTGCCAGCAGCCCCACCGTGGGGACCCAAGAGACCCAGTACTTC.

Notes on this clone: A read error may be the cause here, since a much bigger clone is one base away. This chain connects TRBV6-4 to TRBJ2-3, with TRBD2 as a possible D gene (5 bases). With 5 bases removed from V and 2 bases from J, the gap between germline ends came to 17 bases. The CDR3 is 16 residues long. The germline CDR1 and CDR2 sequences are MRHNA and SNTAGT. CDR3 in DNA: TGTGCCAGCAGTCCGCAGGCGGCGGGCGTCACAGATACGCAGTATTTT. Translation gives CASSPQAAGVTDTQYF.

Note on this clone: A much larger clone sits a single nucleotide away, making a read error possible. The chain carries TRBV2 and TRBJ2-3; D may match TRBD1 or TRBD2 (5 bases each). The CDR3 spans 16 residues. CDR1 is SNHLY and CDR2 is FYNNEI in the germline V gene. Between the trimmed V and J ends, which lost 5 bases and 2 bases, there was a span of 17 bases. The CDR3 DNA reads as TGTGCCAGCAGTTCCTCCCGGGACGCCATCACAGATACGCAGTATTTT. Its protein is CASSSSRDAITDTQYF.

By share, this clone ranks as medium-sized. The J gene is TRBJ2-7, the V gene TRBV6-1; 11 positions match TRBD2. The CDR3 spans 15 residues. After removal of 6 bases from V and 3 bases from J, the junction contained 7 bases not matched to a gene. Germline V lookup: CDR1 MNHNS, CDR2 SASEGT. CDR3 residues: CASSETSGSFYEQYF. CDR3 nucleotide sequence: TGTGCCAGCAGCGAAACTAGCGGGAGTTTCTACGAGCAGTACTTC.

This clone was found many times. The CDR3 DNA is TGTGCCATCAGTGACCCACGGAATGAAAAACTGTTTTTT. This codes for CAISDPRNEKLFF. The chain is built from TRBV10-3 and TRBJ1-4; D not certain. The CDR3 consists of 13 residues. Germline assignment: CDR1 ENHRY and CDR2 SYGVKD. V was clipped by 3 bases and J by 5 bases, with 7 bases between them.

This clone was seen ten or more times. The CDR3 DNA reads as TGTGCCAGCCCGAAGTTCATAGCGGGGGTTCGGAAGACCCAGTACTTC. Translated: CASPKFIAGVRKTQYF. This chain joins TRBV2 and TRBJ2-5; 9 bases line up with TRBD2. J lost 6 bases, V lost 8 bases, and 16 bases had no gene match. Per germline, CDR1 SNHLY and CDR2 FYNNEI. This CDR3 has 16 residues.

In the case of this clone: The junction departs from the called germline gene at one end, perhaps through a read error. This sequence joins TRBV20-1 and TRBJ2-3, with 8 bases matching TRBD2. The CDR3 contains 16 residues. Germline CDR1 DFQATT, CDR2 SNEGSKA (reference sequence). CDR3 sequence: CSAAGARLAGIDTQYF. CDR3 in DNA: TGCAGTGCCGCAGGGGCTAGGCTAGCGGGCATAGATACGCAATATTTT.

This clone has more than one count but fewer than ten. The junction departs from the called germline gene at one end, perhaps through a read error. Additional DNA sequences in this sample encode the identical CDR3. The DNA for the CDR3 is TGCGCCAGCAGCCGGGACAGGGACGACAAAAACATTCAGTACTTC. It is translated as CASSRDRDDKNIQYF. The chain uses TRBV5-4 and TRBJ2-4; 9 bases map to TRBD1. This CDR3 region has 15 residues. Germline V CDR1 and CDR2: SGHNT, YYREEE (reference sequence).

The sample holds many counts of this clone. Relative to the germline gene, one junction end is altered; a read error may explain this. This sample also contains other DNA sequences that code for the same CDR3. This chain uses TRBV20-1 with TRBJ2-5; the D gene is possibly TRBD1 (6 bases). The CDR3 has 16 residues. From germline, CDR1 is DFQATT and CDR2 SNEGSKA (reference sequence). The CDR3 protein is CSARGGTHSIQETQYF. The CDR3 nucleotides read TGCAGTGCTAGAGGTGGGACACATAGCATTCAAGAAACCCAGTACTTC.

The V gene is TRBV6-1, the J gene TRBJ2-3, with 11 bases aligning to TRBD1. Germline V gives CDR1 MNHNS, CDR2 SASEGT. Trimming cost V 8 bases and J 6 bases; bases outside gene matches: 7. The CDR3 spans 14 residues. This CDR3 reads CASWTGGGADTQYF. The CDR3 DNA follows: TGTGCCAGCTGGACAGGGGGCGGAGCGGATACGCAGTATTTT.

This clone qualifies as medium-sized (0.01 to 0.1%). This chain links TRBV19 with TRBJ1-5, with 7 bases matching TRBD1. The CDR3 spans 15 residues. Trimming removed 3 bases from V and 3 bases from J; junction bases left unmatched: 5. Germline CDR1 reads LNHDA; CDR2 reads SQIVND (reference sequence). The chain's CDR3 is CASSIWDSANQPQHF. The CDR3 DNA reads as TGTGCCAGTAGTATTTGGGACAGCGCCAATCAGCCCCAGCATTTT.

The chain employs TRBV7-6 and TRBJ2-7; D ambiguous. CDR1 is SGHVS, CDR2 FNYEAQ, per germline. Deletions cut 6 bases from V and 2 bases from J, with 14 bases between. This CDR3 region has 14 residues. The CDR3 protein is CASSSFARAYEQYF. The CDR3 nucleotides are TGTGCCAGCAGTTCCTTCGCAAGGGCCTACGAGCAGTACTTC.